The 23 T cell receptor beta chains in this list originate from one sample, sequenced in a study of cytomegalovirus exposure and HLA in healthy donors. Primers: 60 Vbeta forward and 13 Jbeta reverse. Some clones are missing from TCRdb's copy, which holds only in-frame ones; the method was immunoSEQ multiplex PCR. The profile covers approximately 100,000 clones, with roughly 69% appearing a single time and 2% to 2.5% taken by the ten largest. Sequencing used PBMCs. These receptors came from a human donor in good health.

In this sample, this clone turned up a few times. The rearrangement joins TRBV5-1 to TRBJ2-5; TRBD2 is a possible D gene (6 bases). Germline CDR1 SGHRS, CDR2 YFSETQ. The V end lost 4 bases, the J end lost 10 bases, and 20 bases lay between the germline ends. The CDR3 loop spans 14 amino acids. The CDR3, as DNA: TGCGCCAGCAGCGGGGGAACTACCGTGGGGGGCCAGTACTTC. Protein product: CASSGGTTVGGQYF.

The V and J genes are TRBV30 and TRBJ2-7; 7 bases agree with TRBD1. The germline V gene has CDR1 GTSNPN and CDR2 SVGIG (reference sequence). V was pared by 7 bases and J by 0 bases, with 9 bases of the junction left unmatched. The CDR3 has 14 amino acids. CDR3: CASLKRDSSYEQYF. The DNA of the CDR3 is TGTGCCTCGCTCAAAAGGGACAGCTCCTACGAGCAGTACTTC.

The V call is TRBV29-1, the J call TRBJ1-2; D unclear. V was pared by 1 base and J by 4 bases, with 10 bases between. The germline V gene has CDR1 SQVTM and CDR2 ANQGSEA. The CDR3 sequence is 13 residues long. The CDR3 sequence is CSVEVAGGYGYTF. The CDR3 DNA is TGCAGCGTTGAAGTCGCCGGAGGCTATGGCTACACCTTC.

This clone was detected a few times. The chain recombines TRBV7-2 with TRBJ1-1; D possibly corresponds to TRBD1 (5 bases). CDR1 and CDR2 (germline): SGHTA, FQGNSA. The CDR3 runs 14 residues. Trimming pared 8 bases from V and 3 bases from J, leaving 16 bases between. The CDR3 spells CASGSSTAYTEAFF. The CDR3 DNA sequence: TGTGCCAGCGGCAGCTCGACAGCTTACACTGAAGCTTTCTTT. Full variable domain (rest looked up from reference TRBV7-2 and TRBJ1-1): GAGVSQSPSNKVTEKGKDVELRCDPISGHTALYWYRQSLGQGLEFLIYFQGNSAPDKSGLPSDRFSAERTGGSVSTLTIQRTQQEDSAVYLCASGSSTAYTEAFFGQGTRLTVV.

The J gene is TRBJ2-7, the V gene TRBV6-5; D unresolved. CDR1 and CDR2 from the germline V gene are MNHEY and SVGAGI. Trimming removed 0 bases at V and 8 bases at J, with 20 bases between. CDR3 length: 16 residues. CDR3: CASSYSPRPLLTKQYF. CDR3 nucleotides: TGTGCCAGCAGTTACTCCCCCAGGCCCCTTCTTACGAAGCAGTACTTC.

The chain carries TRBV27 and TRBJ2-1; D is perhaps TRBD1 (6 bases). Germline V gene data show CDR1 as MNHEY and CDR2 as SMNVEV (reference sequence). CDR3 length: 15 amino acids. The ends were cut back, 5 bases at V and 0 bases at J, with 11 bases in the middle. CDR3 residues: CASSQDRSSYNEQFF. CDR3 DNA sequence: TGTGCCAGCAGTCAAGACAGGAGCTCCTACAATGAGCAGTTCTTC.

V usage is TRBV5-4 and J usage is TRBJ2-5; 8 bases are shared with TRBD1. Germline CDR1 reads SGHNT; CDR2 reads YYREEE (reference sequence). The ends lost 4 bases at V and 5 bases at J; junction bases unmatched: 10. The CDR3 length is 15 residues. The CDR3 DNA is TGTGCCAGCAGCACCGACAGGGGTTACGGCGAGACCCAGTACTTC. Protein product: CASSTDRGYGETQYF. Full variable domain (outside the CDR3, taken from reference TRBV5-4 and TRBJ2-5): ETGVTQSPTHLIKTRGQQVTLRCSSQSGHNTVSWYQQALGQGPQFIFQYYREEENGRGNFPPRFSGLQFPNYSSELNVNALELDDSALYLCASSTDRGYGETQYFGPGTRLLVL.

This clone showed up just a few times. V and J are TRBV30 and TRBJ2-7; 10 bases match TRBD1. This CDR3 contains 14 residues. The ends lost 1 base at V and 1 base at J; junction bases unmatched: 1. Germline assignment: CDR1 GTSNPN and CDR2 SVGIG (reference sequence). The CDR3 region is CAWSGGQGSYEQYF. The CDR3 DNA reads TGTGCCTGGAGTGGGGGACAGGGGTCCTACGAGCAGTACTTC.

The CDR3 spells CASSPRRDSNYGYTF. The CDR3, as DNA: TGTGCCAGCAGCCCACGTCGGGACAGTAACTATGGCTACACCTTC. This rearrangement joins TRBV4-2 to TRBJ1-2; 7 bases fit TRBD1. The CDR3 length is 15 residues. With V trimmed by 4 bases and J by 1 base, 6 bases remained unmatched. CDR1 and CDR2 (germline): LGHNA, YNFKEQ.

The V gene is TRBV7-9, the J gene TRBJ1-2; D not resolved. The germline V gene encodes CDR1 SEHNR and CDR2 FQNEAQ (reference sequence). Deletions cut 1 base from V and 5 bases from J, with 5 bases between. This CDR3 has 12 residues. The CDR3 region has the DNA TGTGCCAGCAGCTTAGATCGGTATGGCTACACCTTC. Protein: CASSLDRYGYTF.

The chain is built from TRBV7-6 and TRBJ2-7; 11 bases fit TRBD1. CDR1 and CDR2 (germline): SGHVS, FNYEAQ. The CDR3 is 17 amino acids. Unmatched junction bases numbered 8, after V lost 2 bases and J lost 2 bases. The CDR3 here is CASSLSSAGQGAYEQYF. CDR3 nucleotide sequence: TGTGCCAGCAGCTTATCCTCCGCGGGACAGGGGGCCTACGAGCAGTACTTC.

The chain carries TRBV5-4 and TRBJ1-2; D is undetermined. The CDR3 is 13 amino acids. The V and J ends lost 5 bases and 3 bases respectively, with 11 bases between them. Looked up from germline, CDR1 is SGHNT and CDR2 is YYREEE (reference sequence). CDR3 region: CASSTRRDYGYTF. CDR3 in DNA: TGTGCCAGCAGTACTCGGCGGGACTATGGCTACACCTTC.

The V call is TRBV5-4, the J call TRBJ2-4; perhaps TRBD2 as D (7 bases). Per germline, CDR1 SGHNT and CDR2 YYREEE (reference sequence). Trimming removed 0 bases from V and 16 bases from J, with 14 bases in between. CDR3 length: 12 amino acids. Here the CDR3 DNA reads TGTGCCAGCAGCTTGGGTGCGGGGGCGCCTTACTTC. This sequence encodes CASSLGAGAPYF. Filled out from reference TRBV5-4 and TRBJ2-4, the complete variable domain reads ETGVTQSPTHLIKTRGQQVTLRCSSQSGHNTVSWYQQALGQGPQFIFQYYREEENGRGNFPPRFSGLQFPNYSSELNVNALELDDSALYLCASSLGAGAPYFGAGTRLSVL.

The rearrangement joins TRBV7-2 to TRBJ1-1; 8 nucleotides match TRBD1. V shed 0 bases and J 0 bases; nucleotides not matched to a gene: 3. Germline V CDR1 and CDR2: SGHTA, FQGNSA. This CDR3 is 16 amino acids long. The CDR3, as DNA: TGTGCCAGCAGCTTAGCGGACAGGGTCTTGAACACTGAAGCTTTCTTT. It encodes CASSLADRVLNTEAFF.

The chain uses TRBV7-3 and TRBJ1-6; D ambiguous. This CDR3 is built from 14 residues. Germline CDR1 reads SGHTA; CDR2 reads FQGTGA. Deletions cut 1 base from V and 10 bases from J, with 11 bases between. CDR3 in amino acids: CASSLNPGLSPLHF. Written as DNA, the CDR3 is TGTGCCAGCAGCTTAAATCCAGGCCTCTCACCCCTCCACTTT.

The rearrangement joins TRBV7-9 to TRBJ1-4; D might be TRBD1 (5 bases). V was trimmed by 2 bases and J by 2 bases, leaving 12 bases between them. Germline V gives CDR1 SEHNR, CDR2 FQNEAQ (reference sequence). The CDR3 extends over 16 amino acids. The CDR3 reads CASSLRVAGTNEKLFF. The DNA of the CDR3 is TGTGCCAGCAGCTTACGCGTGGCAGGGACTAATGAAAAACTGTTTTTT.

The J gene is TRBJ2-3, the V gene TRBV7-9; D unclear. V lost 1 base, J lost 2 bases, and 7 bases lay in between. The CDR3 runs to 14 residues. CDR1 SEHNR and CDR2 FQNEAQ come from the germline V gene (reference sequence). The CDR3: CASSLGALTDTQYF. The CDR3 bases are TGTGCCAGCAGCTTAGGAGCCCTCACAGATACGCAGTATTTT.

Only one count was recorded for this clone. This sequence joins TRBV7-2 and TRBJ1-6; the D gene is possibly TRBD1 (5 bases). This CDR3 comprises 16 residues. The ends were cut back, 5 bases at V and 2 bases at J, with 13 bases in the middle. Germline V lookup: CDR1 SGHTA, CDR2 FQGNSA. For the CDR3, the DNA is TGTGCCAGCAGCGATGACGGGGGTACCTATAATTCACCCCTCCACTTT. Residues: CASSDDGGTYNSPLHF. Using reference TRBV7-2 and TRBJ1-6 for the parts outside the CDR3, the full variable domain is GAGVSQSPSNKVTEKGKDVELRCDPISGHTALYWYRQSLGQGLEFLIYFQGNSAPDKSGLPSDRFSAERTGGSVSTLTIQRTQQEDSAVYLCASSDDGGTYNSPLHFGNGTRLTVT.

The gene calls are TRBV19 and TRBJ1-1; a possible D gene is TRBD1 (5 bases). This CDR3 region has 14 residues. V dropped 6 bases and J dropped 1 base, with 12 bases sitting between them. The germline V gene has CDR1 LNHDA and CDR2 SQIVND (reference sequence). The CDR3 sequence: CASRAGLQNTEAFF. The CDR3 bases are TGTGCCAGTAGAGCGGGACTCCAGAACACTGAAGCTTTCTTT.

The chain combines TRBV28 with TRBJ1-5; TRBD1 is a possible D gene (6 bases). The germline V and J ends were trimmed by 6 bases and 6 bases, with 15 bases remaining between them. There are 14 residues in the CDR3. Germline V CDR1 and CDR2: MDHEN, SYDVKM. The CDR3 spells CASRLTGQGQPQHF. CDR3 coding DNA: TGTGCCAGCAGGCTAACAGGGCAGGGTCAGCCCCAGCATTTT.

The rearrangement joins TRBV6-1 to TRBJ1-2, with no clear D. Germline CDR1 reads MNHNS; CDR2 reads SASEGT. V was clipped by 8 bases and J by 5 bases, with 9 bases between them. This CDR3 has 11 residues. In DNA form, the CDR3 reads TGTGCCAGCCAGCAGGATTATGGCTACACCTTC. Its protein product is CASQQDYGYTF.

The rearrangement links TRBV28 to TRBJ1-3, with TRBD1 matching over 9 bases. The V gene's germline CDR1 is MDHEN and CDR2 SYDVKM. J was trimmed by 3 bases and V by 4 bases; bases with no gene match: 4. This CDR3 spans 15 amino acids. CDR3 nucleotides: TGTGCCAGCAGTTCGACAGGGGGACTTGGAAACACCATATATTTT. Translated, it gives CASSSTGGLGNTIYF.

The chain is built from TRBV19 and TRBJ1-6; D possibly corresponds to TRBD1 (6 bases). Germline CDR1 reads LNHDA; CDR2 reads SQIVND (reference sequence). V shed 9 bases and J shed 0 bases, with 27 bases lying between them. This CDR3 is 20 amino acids long. The chain's CDR3 is CARTGTRGPRESSYNSPLHF. The DNA of the CDR3 is TGTGCCAGAACCGGGACAAGGGGACCTAGGGAAAGCTCCTATAATTCACCCCTCCACTTT.